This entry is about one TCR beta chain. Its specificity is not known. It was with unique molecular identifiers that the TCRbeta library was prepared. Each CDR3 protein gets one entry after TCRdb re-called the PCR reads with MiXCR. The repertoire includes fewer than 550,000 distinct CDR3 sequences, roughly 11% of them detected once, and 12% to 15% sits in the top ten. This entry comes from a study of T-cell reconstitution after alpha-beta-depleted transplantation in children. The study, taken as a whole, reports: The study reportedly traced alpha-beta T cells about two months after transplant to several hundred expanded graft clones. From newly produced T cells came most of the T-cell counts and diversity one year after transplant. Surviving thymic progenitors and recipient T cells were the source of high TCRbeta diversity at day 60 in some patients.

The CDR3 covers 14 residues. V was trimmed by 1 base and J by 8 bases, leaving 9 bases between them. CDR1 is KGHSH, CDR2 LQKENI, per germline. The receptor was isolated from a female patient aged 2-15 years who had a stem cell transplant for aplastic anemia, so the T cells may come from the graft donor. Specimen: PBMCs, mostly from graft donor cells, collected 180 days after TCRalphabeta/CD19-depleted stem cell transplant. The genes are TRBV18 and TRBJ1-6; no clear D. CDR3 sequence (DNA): TGTGCCAGCTCACCACAGTGGCCGGATTCACCCCTCCACTTT. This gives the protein CASSPQWPDSPLHF.